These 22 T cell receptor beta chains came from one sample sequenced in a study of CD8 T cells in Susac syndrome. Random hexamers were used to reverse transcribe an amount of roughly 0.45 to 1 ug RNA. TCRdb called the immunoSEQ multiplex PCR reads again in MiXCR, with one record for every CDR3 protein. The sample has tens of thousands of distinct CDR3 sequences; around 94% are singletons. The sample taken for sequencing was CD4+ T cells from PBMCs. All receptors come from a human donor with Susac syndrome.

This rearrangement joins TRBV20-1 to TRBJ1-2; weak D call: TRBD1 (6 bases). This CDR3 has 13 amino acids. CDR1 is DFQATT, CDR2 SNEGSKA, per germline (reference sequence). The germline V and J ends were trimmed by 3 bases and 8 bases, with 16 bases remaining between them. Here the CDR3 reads CSASPQGSGGYTF. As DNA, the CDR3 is TGCAGTGCTAGTCCCCAGGGGTCGGGAGGCTACACCTTC.

For the CDR3, the DNA is TGTGCCAGCAGCTTAGGCCAAGAACCGAACTATGGCTACACCTTC. Translated, it gives CASSLGQEPNYGYTF. The genes are TRBV7-2 and TRBJ1-2, with D uncertain. The CDR3 is 15 amino acids. CDR1 and CDR2 (germline): SGHTA, FQGNSA. Trimming removed 1 base from V and 2 bases from J, with 11 bases in between.

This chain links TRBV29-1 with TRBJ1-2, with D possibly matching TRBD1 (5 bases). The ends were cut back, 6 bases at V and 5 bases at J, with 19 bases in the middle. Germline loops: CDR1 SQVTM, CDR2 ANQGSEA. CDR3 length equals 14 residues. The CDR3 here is CSVLGGRERYGYTF. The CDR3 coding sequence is TGCAGCGTCCTAGGCGGCAGGGAAAGATATGGCTACACCTTC. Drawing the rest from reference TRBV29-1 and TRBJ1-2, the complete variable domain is SAVISQKPSRDICQRGTSLTIQCQVDSQVTMMFWYRQQPGQSLTLIATANQGSEATYESGFVIDKFPISRPNLTFSTLTVSNMSPEDSSIYLCSVLGGRERYGYTFGSGTRLTVV.

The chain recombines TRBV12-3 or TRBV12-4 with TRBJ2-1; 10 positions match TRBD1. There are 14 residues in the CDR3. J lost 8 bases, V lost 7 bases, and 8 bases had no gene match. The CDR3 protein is CASIPWDRGDEQFF. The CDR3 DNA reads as TGTGCCAGCATCCCATGGGACAGGGGTGATGAGCAGTTCTTC.

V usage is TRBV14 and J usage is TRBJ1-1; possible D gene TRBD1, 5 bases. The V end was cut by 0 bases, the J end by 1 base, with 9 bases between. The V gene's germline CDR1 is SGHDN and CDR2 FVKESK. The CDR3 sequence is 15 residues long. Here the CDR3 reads CASSQEGDRNTEAFF. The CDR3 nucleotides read TGTGCCAGCAGCCAAGAAGGAGACAGGAACACTGAAGCTTTCTTT. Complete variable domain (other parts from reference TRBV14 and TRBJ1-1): EAGVTQFPSHSVIEKGQTVTLRCDPISGHDNLYWYRRVMGKEIKFLLHFVKESKQDESGMPNNRFLAERTGGTYSTLKVQPAELEDSGVYFCASSQEGDRNTEAFFGQGTRLTVV.

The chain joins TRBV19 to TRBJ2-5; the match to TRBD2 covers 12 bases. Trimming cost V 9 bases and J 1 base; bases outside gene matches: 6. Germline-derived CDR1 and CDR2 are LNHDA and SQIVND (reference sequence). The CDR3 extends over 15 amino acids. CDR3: CASLRLAGVQETQYF. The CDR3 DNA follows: TGTGCCAGCCTCAGACTAGCGGGGGTCCAAGAGACCCAGTACTTC. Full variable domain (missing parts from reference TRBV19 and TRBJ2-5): DGGITQSPKYLFRKEGQNVTLSCEQNLNHDAMYWYRQDPGQGLRLIYYSQIVNDFQKGDIAEGYSVSREKKESFPLTVTSAQKNPTAFYLCASLRLAGVQETQYFGPGTRLLVL.

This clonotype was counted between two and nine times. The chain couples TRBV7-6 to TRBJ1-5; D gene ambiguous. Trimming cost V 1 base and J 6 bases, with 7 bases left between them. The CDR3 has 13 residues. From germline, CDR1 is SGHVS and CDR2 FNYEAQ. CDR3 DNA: TGTGCCAGCAGCTTAGGCGTAGGTCAGCCCCAGCATTTT. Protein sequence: CASSLGVGQPQHF.

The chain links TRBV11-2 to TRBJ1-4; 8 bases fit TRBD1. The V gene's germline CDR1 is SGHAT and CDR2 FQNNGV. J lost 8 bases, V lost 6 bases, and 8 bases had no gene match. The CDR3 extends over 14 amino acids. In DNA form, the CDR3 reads TGTGCCAGCAGGTCAGGGGGCGTCGGGGAAAAACTGTTTTTT. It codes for CASRSGGVGEKLFF.

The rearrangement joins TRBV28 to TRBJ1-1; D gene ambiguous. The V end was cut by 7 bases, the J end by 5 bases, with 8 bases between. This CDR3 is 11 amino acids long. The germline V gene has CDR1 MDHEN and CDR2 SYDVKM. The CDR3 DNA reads TGTGCCAGCACCCTGGGAACTGAAGCTTTCTTT. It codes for CASTLGTEAFF.

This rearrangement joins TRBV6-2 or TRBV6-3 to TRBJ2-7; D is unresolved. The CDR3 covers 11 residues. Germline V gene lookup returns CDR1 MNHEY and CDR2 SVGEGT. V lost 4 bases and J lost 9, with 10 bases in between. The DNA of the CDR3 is TGTGCCAGCAGTTTCGGACCGCGGCAGTACTTC. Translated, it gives CASSFGPRQYF.

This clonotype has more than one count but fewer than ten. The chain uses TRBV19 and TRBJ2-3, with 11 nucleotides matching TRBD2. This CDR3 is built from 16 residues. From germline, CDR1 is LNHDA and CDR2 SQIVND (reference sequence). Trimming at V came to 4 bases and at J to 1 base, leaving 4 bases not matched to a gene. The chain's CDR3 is CASSSGTSGRTDTQYF. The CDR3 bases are TGTGCCAGTAGTAGCGGGACTAGCGGACGCACAGATACGCAGTATTTT.

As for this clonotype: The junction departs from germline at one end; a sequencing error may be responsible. The CDR3 here is CASSITGGENTEAFF. The CDR3 coding sequence is TGTGCCAGCAGCATAACAGGGGGCGAGAACACTGAAGCTTTCTTT. The chain joins TRBV7-3 to TRBJ1-1; 9 nucleotides agree with TRBD1. The germline V gene encodes CDR1 SGHTA and CDR2 FQGTGA. The CDR3 contains 15 residues.

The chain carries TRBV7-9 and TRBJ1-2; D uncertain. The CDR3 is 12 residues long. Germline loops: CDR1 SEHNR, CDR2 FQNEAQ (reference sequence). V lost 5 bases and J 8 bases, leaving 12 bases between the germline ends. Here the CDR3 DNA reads TGTGCCAGCAGCGCTACGGGGTACGGCTACACCTTC. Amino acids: CASSATGYGYTF.

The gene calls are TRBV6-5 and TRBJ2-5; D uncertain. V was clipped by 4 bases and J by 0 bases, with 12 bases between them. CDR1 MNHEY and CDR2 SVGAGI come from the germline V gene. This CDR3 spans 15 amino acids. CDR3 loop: CASSFPSLNQETQYF. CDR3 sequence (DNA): TGTGCCAGCAGTTTCCCTTCACTCAACCAAGAGACCCAGTACTTC.

In DNA, the CDR3 is TGTGCCAGCAGCCAAGATCGCACAGGGGGACGGCAGTACTTC. It yields the protein CASSQDRTGGRQYF. The rearrangement uses TRBV3-1 and TRBJ2-7; 8 nucleotides match TRBD1. The CDR3 is 14 residues long. V was pared by 0 bases and J by 9 bases, with 7 bases of the junction left unmatched. Germline CDR1 is LGHDT and CDR2 is YNNKEL (reference sequence).

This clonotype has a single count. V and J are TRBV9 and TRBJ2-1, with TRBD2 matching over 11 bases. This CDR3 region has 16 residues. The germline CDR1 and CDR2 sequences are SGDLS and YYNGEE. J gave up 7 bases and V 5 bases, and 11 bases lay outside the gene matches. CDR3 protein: CASRPYSGGEGNEQFF. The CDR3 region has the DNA TGTGCCAGCAGGCCTTATAGCGGGGGGGAGGGGAATGAGCAGTTCTTC. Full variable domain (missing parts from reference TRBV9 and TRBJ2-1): DSGVTQTPKHLITATGQRVTLRCSPRSGDLSVYWYQQSLDQGLQFLIQYYNGEERAKGNILERFSAQQFPDLHSELNLSSLELGDSALYFCASRPYSGGEGNEQFFGPGTRLTVL.

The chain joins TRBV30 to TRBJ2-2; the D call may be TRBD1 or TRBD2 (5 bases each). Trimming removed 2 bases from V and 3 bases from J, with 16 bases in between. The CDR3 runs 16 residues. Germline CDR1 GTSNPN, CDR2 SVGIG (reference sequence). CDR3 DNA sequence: TGTGCCTGGAGTCCCTTGTTCGGGGCCGACACCGGGGAGCTGTTTTTT. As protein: CAWSPLFGADTGELFF.

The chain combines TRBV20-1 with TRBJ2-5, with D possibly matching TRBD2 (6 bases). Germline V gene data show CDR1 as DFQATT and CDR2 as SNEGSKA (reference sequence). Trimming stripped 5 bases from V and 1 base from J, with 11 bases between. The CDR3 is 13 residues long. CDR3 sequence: CSARASAQETQYF. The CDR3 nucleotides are TGCAGTGCTCGCGCTAGCGCCCAAGAGACCCAGTACTTC.

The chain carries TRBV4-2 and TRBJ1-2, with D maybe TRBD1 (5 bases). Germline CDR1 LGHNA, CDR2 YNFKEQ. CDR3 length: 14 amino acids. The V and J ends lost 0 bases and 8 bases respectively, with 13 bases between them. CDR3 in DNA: TGTGCCAGCAGCCAAGACACAGGAAATCGAGGCTACACCTTC. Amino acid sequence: CASSQDTGNRGYTF.

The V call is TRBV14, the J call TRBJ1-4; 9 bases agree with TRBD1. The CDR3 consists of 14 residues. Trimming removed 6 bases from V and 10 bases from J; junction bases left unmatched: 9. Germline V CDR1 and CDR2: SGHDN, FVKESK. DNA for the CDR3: TGTGCCAGCAGACCGGGACAGGGCTACGGAAAACTGTTTTTT. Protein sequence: CASRPGQGYGKLFF.

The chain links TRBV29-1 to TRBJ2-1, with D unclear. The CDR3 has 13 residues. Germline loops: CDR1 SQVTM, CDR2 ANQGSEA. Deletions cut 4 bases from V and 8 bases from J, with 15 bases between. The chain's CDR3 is CSVGLLVLDEQFF. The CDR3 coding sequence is TGCAGCGTTGGTTTGCTAGTACTCGATGAGCAGTTCTTC.

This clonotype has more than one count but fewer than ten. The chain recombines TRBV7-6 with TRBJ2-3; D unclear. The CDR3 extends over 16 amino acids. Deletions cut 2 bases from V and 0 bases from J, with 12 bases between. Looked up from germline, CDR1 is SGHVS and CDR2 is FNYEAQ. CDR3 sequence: CASSLTGASSTDTQYF. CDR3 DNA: TGTGCCAGCAGCTTAACTGGCGCCTCTAGCACAGATACGCAGTATTTT.